This T cell receptor beta chain was recovered during a study of T-cell reconstitution after alpha-beta-depleted transplantation in children. Whole-study results and caveats: Recipient T cells and thymic progenitors that survived were the source of the high TCRbeta diversity seen at day 60 in some patients. Two months or so post-transplant, alpha-beta T cells reportedly derived from several hundred expanded graft clones. At one year after transplant, newly produced T cells mostly accounted for T-cell counts and diversity.

For TCRbeta, the library was prepared with unique molecular identifiers. Via MiXCR, TCRdb re-called the PCR reads, giving one row per CDR3 protein. The data show hundreds of thousands of distinct CDR3 sequences, with around 13% seen just once and about 0.77% held by the top ten. Germline V lookup: CDR1 MNHNS, CDR2 SASEGT. This CDR3 is 13 amino acids long. Trimming left V 9 bases short and J 2 bases short, with 12 bases between. This clonotype occurred many times. What it binds is unknown. The chain combines TRBV6-1 with TRBJ2-3; D might be TRBD1 or TRBD2, each matching 5 bases. The sequenced sample was PBMCs, obtained before TCRalphabeta/CD19-depleted stem cell transplant. The TCR comes from a girl under 10 years old with congenital amegakaryocytic thrombocytopenia, due to receive a stem cell transplant. The CDR3: CASSWGTTDTQYF. As DNA, the CDR3 is TGTGCCAGTTCCTGGGGGACCACAGATACGCAGTATTTT.